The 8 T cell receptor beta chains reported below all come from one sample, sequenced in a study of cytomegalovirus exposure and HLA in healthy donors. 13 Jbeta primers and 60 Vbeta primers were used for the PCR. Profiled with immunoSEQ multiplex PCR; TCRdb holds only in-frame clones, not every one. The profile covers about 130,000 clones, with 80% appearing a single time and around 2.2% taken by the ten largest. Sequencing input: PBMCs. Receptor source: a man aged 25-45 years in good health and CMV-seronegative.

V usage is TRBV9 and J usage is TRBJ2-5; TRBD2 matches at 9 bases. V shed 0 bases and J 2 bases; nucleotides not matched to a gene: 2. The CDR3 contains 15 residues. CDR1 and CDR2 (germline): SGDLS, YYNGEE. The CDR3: CASSVVSGRQETQYF. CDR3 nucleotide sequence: TGTGCCAGCAGCGTAGTCAGCGGGAGGCAAGAGACCCAGTACTTC.

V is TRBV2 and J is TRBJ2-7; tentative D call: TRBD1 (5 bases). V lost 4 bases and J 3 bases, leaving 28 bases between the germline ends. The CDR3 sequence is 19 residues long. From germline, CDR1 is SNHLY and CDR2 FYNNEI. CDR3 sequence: CASSAPYLFQGRAFYEQYF. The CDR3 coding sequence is TGTGCCAGCAGTGCTCCTTACCTTTTTCAGGGTAGGGCGTTCTACGAGCAGTACTTC.

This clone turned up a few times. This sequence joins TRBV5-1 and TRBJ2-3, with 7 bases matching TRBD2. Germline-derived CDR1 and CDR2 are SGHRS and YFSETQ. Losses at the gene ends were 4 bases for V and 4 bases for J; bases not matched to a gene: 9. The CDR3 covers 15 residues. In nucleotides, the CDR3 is TGCGCCAGCAGCCTGGGACCGGGAGGAGCAGATACGCAGTATTTT. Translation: CASSLGPGGADTQYF.

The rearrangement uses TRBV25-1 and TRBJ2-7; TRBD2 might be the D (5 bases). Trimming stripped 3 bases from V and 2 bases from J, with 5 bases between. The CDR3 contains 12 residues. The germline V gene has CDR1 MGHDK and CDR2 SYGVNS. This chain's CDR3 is CASSETTYEQYF. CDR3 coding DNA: TGTGCCAGCAGTGAGACTACCTACGAGCAGTACTTC.

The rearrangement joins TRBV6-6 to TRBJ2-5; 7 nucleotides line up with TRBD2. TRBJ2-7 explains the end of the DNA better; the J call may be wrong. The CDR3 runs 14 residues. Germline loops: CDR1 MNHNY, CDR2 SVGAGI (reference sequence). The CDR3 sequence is CASSPGAGSYEQYF. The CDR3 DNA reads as TGTGCCAGCAGTCCGGGAGCGGGGTCCTACGAGCAGTACTTC.

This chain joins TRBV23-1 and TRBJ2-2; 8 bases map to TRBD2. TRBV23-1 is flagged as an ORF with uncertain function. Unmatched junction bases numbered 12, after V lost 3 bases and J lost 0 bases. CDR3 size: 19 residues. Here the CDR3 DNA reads TGCGCCAGCAGTCAGTGTTTCGGCGGGAGGTTCGCGAACACCGGGGAGCTGTTTTTT. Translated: CASSQCFGGRFANTGELFF.

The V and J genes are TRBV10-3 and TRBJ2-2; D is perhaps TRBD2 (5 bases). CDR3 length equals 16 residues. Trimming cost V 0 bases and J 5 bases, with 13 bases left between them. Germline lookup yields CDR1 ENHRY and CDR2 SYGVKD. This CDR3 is CAISESKVGDTGELFF. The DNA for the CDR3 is TGTGCCATCAGTGAGTCGAAGGTGGGAGATACCGGGGAGCTGTTTTTT.

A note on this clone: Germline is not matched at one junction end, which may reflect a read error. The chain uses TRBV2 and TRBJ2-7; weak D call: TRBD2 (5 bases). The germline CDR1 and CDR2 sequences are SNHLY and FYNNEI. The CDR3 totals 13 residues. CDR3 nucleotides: TGTGCCACCGGACTTTTGCCTTCCTCCGAGCAGTACTTC. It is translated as CATGLLPSSEQYF.